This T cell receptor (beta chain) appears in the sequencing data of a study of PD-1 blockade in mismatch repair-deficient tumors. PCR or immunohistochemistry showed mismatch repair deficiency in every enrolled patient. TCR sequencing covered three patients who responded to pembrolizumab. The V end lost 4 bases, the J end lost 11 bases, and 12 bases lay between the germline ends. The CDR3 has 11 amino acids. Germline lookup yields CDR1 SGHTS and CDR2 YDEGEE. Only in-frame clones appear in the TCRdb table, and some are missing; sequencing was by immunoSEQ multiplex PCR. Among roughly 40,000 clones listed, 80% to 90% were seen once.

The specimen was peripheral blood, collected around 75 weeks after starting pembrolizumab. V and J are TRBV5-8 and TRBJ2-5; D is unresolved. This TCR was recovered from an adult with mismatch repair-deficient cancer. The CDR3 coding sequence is TGTGCCAGCAGCGAATCCAAATCACAGTACTTC. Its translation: CASSESKSQYF. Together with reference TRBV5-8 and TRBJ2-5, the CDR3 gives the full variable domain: EAGVTQSPTHLIKTRGQQATLRCSPISGHTSVYWYQQALGLGLQFLLWYDEGEERNRGNFPPRFSGRQFPNYSSELNVNALELEDSALYLCASSESKSQYFGPGTRLLVL.